This is a list of T cell receptor beta chains from one sample in a study of T cell responses to AZD1222 COVID-19 vaccine. The data were produced by immunoSEQ multiplex PCR, yet TCRdb's version contains in-frame clones alone and is incomplete. Here the sample spans roughly 120,000 clones, about 92% being singletons. Source: peripheral blood, taken 28 days after the second AZD1222 dose. The receptors come from an adult who received the AZD1222 COVID-19 vaccine. Each CDR3 is given with its conserved first and last residue. The order of the fields is V gene, clone size, CDR3 protein. Expanded clones get a size class; other rows say once, few or many, or leave the size out.

>TRBV2|-
CASSDRGSKYETQYF
>TRBV19|-
CASSISNGAYEQYF
>TRBV6-5|-
CASSLGGSEQPQHF
>TRBV7-2|-
CASSLPHYTEAFF
>TRBV3-1/TRBV3-2|once
CASSQADSGNTIYF
>TRBV4-1|-
CASSQGDTVYTEAFF
>TRBV5-1|once
CASRPSAGSSYNEQFF
>TRBV6-5|-
CASRRDSRPNSPLHF
>TRBV20-1|-
CSASPLRNYGYTF
>TRBV18|-
CASSPSPRGGLYEQYF
>TRBV5-1|-
CASSLQQTYNEQFF
>TRBV5-1|-
CASSPNLNSGVLGGYTF
>TRBV29-1|-
CSVEQGALGTQYF
>TRBV5-1|-
CASSTGDLGRSYEQYF